Presented here are 32 T cell receptor beta chains from one specimen sequenced in a study of CD8 T cells in ankylosing spondylitis. Study-wide results and limits: Under 10 highly homologous variants formed a TCR beta motif that appeared characteristic of ankylosing spondylitis blood.

Their cognate antigens are unknown. TCRdb re-analysed the 5' RACE reads in MiXCR, keeping a single row per CDR3 protein. The sample has 750,000 to 850,000 distinct CDR3 sequences; about 12% are singletons. Sequenced input: blood, either unsorted or a sorted T cell fraction (not recorded which). Every receptor here comes from a male donor with ankylosing spondylitis.

This clonotype was counted a single time. This rearrangement joins TRBV12-5 to TRBJ2-2; D may be TRBD1 (5 bases). V was shortened by 2 bases and J by 1 base, with 5 bases between the two germline ends. The CDR3 is 14 residues long. Per the germline V gene, CDR1 is LGHNT and CDR2 is FRNRAP. The CDR3, as DNA: TGTGCTAGTGGTTTGACAGGGAACACCGGGGAGCTGTTTTTT. Amino acid sequence: CASGLTGNTGELFF.

The V and J genes are TRBV6-2 or TRBV6-3 and TRBJ2-5; TRBD1 is a possible D gene (6 bases). Germline values: CDR1 MNHEY, CDR2 SVGEGT. The CDR3 extends over 15 amino acids. Trimming left V 6 bases short and J 0 bases short, with 14 bases between. The CDR3 loop reads CASSARTEYQETQYF. For the CDR3, the DNA is TGTGCCAGCAGCGCCCGGACAGAGTACCAAGAGACCCAGTACTTC.

In its sample, this clonotype was seen many times. The rearrangement links TRBV29-1 to TRBJ1-1; D gene uncertain. The length of the CDR3 is 13 residues. The V gene's germline CDR1 is SQVTM and CDR2 ANQGSEA. V lost 2 bases to trimming and J lost 2 bases, with 9 bases between them. The CDR3 loop reads CSVEKGINTEAFF. For the CDR3, the DNA is TGCAGCGTTGAAAAAGGGATTAACACTGAAGCTTTCTTT. Full variable domain (missing parts from reference TRBV29-1 and TRBJ1-1): SAVISQKPSRDICQRGTSLTIQCQVDSQVTMMFWYRQQPGQSLTLIATANQGSEATYESGFVIDKFPISRPNLTFSTLTVSNMSPEDSSIYLCSVEKGINTEAFFGQGTRLTVV.

This chain connects TRBV7-3 to TRBJ2-2; D might be TRBD1 (5 bases). CDR3 length: 14 amino acids. Germline V gene lookup returns CDR1 SGHTA and CDR2 FQGTGA. V was cut by 1 base and J by 6 bases, with 9 bases left in between. The CDR3, as DNA: TGTGCCAGCAGCTTAATTCAGGGCGCCGGGGAGCTGTTTTTT. Its protein product is CASSLIQGAGELFF.

This clonotype was detected only a few times. The genes are TRBV4-3 and TRBJ2-4; D is possibly TRBD1 (5 bases). Germline loops: CDR1 LGHNA, CDR2 YSLEER. The V end lost 1 base, the J end lost 0 bases, and 10 bases lay between the germline ends. The CDR3 runs 16 residues. The CDR3 DNA follows: TGCGCCAGCAGCCAAGGAAGCAGGGAAGCCAAAAACATTCAGTACTTC. Translation gives CASSQGSREAKNIQYF.

This clonotype was recorded many times. V is TRBV5-1 and J is TRBJ1-1; 7 bases map to TRBD1. The germline CDR1 and CDR2 sequences are SGHRS and YFSETQ. After removal of 4 bases from V and 2 bases from J, the junction contained 8 bases not matched to a gene. This CDR3 has 15 amino acids. The CDR3 region is CASSRTGTDNTEAFF. CDR3 in DNA: TGCGCCAGCAGCAGAACCGGGACAGACAACACTGAAGCTTTCTTT.

V and J are TRBV6-2 or TRBV6-3 and TRBJ1-1; D not certain. V lost 6 bases, J lost 7 bases, and 15 bases lay in between. CDR1 is MNHEY and CDR2 is SVGEGT in the germline V gene. This CDR3 region has 13 residues. The CDR3 nucleotides are TGTGCCAGCAGAGCCTTGGGGTTGGGTGAAGCTTTCTTT. Translating gives CASRALGLGEAFF.

The V and J genes are TRBV12-5 and TRBJ2-1, with D perhaps TRBD2 (7 bases). Germline-derived CDR1 and CDR2 are LGHNT and FRNRAP. The CDR3 is made up of 16 amino acids. V shed 4 bases and J shed 1 base, with 14 bases lying between them. The CDR3 sequence is CASGWGREPSYNEQFF. As DNA, the CDR3 is TGTGCTAGTGGTTGGGGGCGGGAGCCGTCCTACAATGAGCAGTTCTTC.

DNA of the CDR3: TGTGCCAGCACGGGACTAGCGGGAGTCTACAATGAGCAGTTCTTC. Translated, it gives CASTGLAGVYNEQFF. J is TRBJ2-1 and V is TRBV6-2 or TRBV6-3; 14 bases line up with TRBD2. The CDR3 sequence is 15 residues long. V gave up 7 bases and J gave up 3 bases; unmatched junction bases: 2. Germline CDR1 is MNHEY and CDR2 is SVGEGT.

With respect to this clonotype: The limits of the CDR3 on the DNA are not certain, so only TCRdb's listed CDR3 is given. The CDR3: CASSTSGMFRANVLTF. The rearrangement links TRBV27 to TRBJ2-6. The germline gives CDR1 MNHEY, CDR2 SMNVEV (reference sequence). The CDR3 region is 16 residues in length, termini included.

This clonotype appeared a few times. This chain links TRBV6-1 with TRBJ1-1; 8 bases are shared with TRBD1. V shed 6 bases and J 1 base; nucleotides not matched to a gene: 13. Germline loops: CDR1 MNHNS, CDR2 SASEGT. The CDR3 is 17 residues long. In DNA form, the CDR3 reads TGTGCCAGCAGGGAAAATTCAGGGGGCGCGAGGAACACTGAAGCTTTCTTT. Its protein product is CASRENSGGARNTEAFF.

This clonotype came up a few times. This chain links TRBV5-1 with TRBJ1-1; D is perhaps TRBD1 (6 bases). Germline CDR1 reads SGHRS; CDR2 reads YFSETQ. V lost 4 bases and J 0 bases, leaving 13 bases between the germline ends. There are 15 residues in the CDR3. The CDR3 sequence is CASSPGGTLNTEAFF. In DNA, the CDR3 is TGCGCCAGCAGCCCTGGAGGGACATTGAACACTGAAGCTTTCTTT.

The chain carries TRBV4-2 and TRBJ1-1; 8 bases align to TRBD1. The V gene's germline CDR1 is LGHNA and CDR2 YNFKEQ. V lost 4 bases to trimming and J lost 0 bases; unmatched junction nucleotides: 10. CDR3 length: 17 residues. CDR3 protein: CASSRKAGGPMNTEAFF. CDR3 in DNA: TGTGCCAGCAGCCGAAAAGCAGGGGGCCCCATGAACACTGAAGCTTTCTTT.

In this sample, this clonotype turned up a few times. The chain is built from TRBV30 and TRBJ2-1, with 7 bases matching TRBD2. CDR3 size: 11 residues. With V trimmed by 1 base and J by 14 bases, 5 bases remained unmatched. Per germline, CDR1 GTSNPN and CDR2 SVGIG (reference sequence). The CDR3 is CAWSAYGTKFF. CDR3 nucleotides: TGTGCCTGGAGTGCATACGGGACTAAGTTCTTC.

The chain uses TRBV29-1 and TRBJ1-1, with D possibly TRBD1 on 6 matching bases. Germline CDR1 SQVTM, CDR2 ANQGSEA. CDR3 length: 13 residues. V gave up 7 bases and J gave up 5 bases, with 17 bases separating them. The CDR3 bases are TGCAGCGGGGGGGCGGGGGATCGGACTGAAGCTTTCTTT. Protein: CSGGAGDRTEAFF.

The V call is TRBV6-1, the J call TRBJ2-7; D unclear. CDR3 length: 13 amino acids. Trimming left V 4 bases short and J 0 bases short, with 7 bases between. Germline CDR1 reads MNHNS; CDR2 reads SASEGT. The CDR3 DNA reads TGTGCCAGCAGTGGTCACAACTCCTACGAGCAGTACTTC. It codes for CASSGHNSYEQYF.

This CDR3 reads CASSWGSPGGHTF. As DNA, the CDR3 is TGTGCCAGCAGTTGGGGCTCGCCAGGGGGCCACACCTTC. The V call is TRBV12-3 or TRBV12-4, the J call TRBJ1-2; 8 bases line up with TRBD1. The CDR3 has 13 residues. With 4 bases clipped from V and 12 bases from J, the junction kept 10 bases outside the gene matches.

In this sample, this clonotype turned up a few times. The genes are TRBV20-1 and TRBJ1-2; D unclear. V was pared by 6 bases and J by 2 bases, with 10 bases between. The V gene's germline CDR1 is DFQATT and CDR2 SNEGSKA (reference sequence). The CDR3 has 12 amino acids. CDR3 amino acids: CSAPPLNYGYTF. Written as DNA, the CDR3 is TGCAGTGCCCCGCCGCTGAACTATGGCTACACCTTC.

This clonotype was counted only a few times. The rearrangement joins TRBV5-5 to TRBJ1-1; perhaps TRBD1 as D (5 bases). The germline V gene has CDR1 SGHKS and CDR2 YYEKEE (reference sequence). This CDR3 has 18 residues. Trimming left V 1 base short and J 0 bases short, with 19 bases between. Here the CDR3 reads CASSLRYPFGGVNTEAFF. The CDR3 DNA sequence: TGTGCCAGCAGCTTGCGATATCCCTTCGGGGGGGTGAACACTGAAGCTTTCTTT.

The chain joins TRBV18 to TRBJ2-3, with D maybe TRBD1 (6 bases). The CDR3 is 15 amino acids. Germline values: CDR1 KGHSH, CDR2 LQKENI. V was trimmed by 5 bases and J by 4 bases, leaving 16 bases between them. In DNA form, the CDR3 reads TGTGCCAGCTCAATAGGAATGGGGGCACCAGATACGCAGTATTTT. The encoded protein is CASSIGMGAPDTQYF.

This clonotype was seen at least ten times. The chain combines TRBV7-9 with TRBJ1-2; no clear D. Germline-derived CDR1 and CDR2 are SEHNR and FQNEAQ (reference sequence). This CDR3 is 14 amino acids long. The ends were cut back, 3 bases at V and 0 bases at J, with 8 bases in the middle. The CDR3 sequence: CASSFIAANYGYTF. The CDR3 region has the DNA TGTGCCAGCAGCTTTATTGCGGCTAACTATGGCTACACCTTC.

This chain uses TRBV29-1 with TRBJ2-1, with TRBD2 as a possible D gene (5 bases). The CDR3 contains 15 residues. CDR1 SQVTM and CDR2 ANQGSEA come from the germline V gene. V lost 3 bases and J 0 bases, leaving 12 bases between the germline ends. The chain's CDR3 is CSVDFQRSSYNEQFF. The CDR3 coding sequence is TGCAGCGTTGATTTCCAGCGGAGCTCCTACAATGAGCAGTTCTTC.

This clonotype showed up just a few times. V gene TRBV5-5 combines with J gene TRBJ2-3, with 7 bases identical to TRBD1. J lost 1 base, V lost 7 bases, and 9 bases had no gene match. The CDR3 runs 15 residues. Germline assignment: CDR1 SGHKS and CDR2 YYEKEE (reference sequence). The CDR3 loop reads CASSGVGTGTDTQYF. DNA for the CDR3: TGTGCCAGCTCCGGAGTCGGGACAGGCACAGATACGCAGTATTTT.

J is TRBJ2-1 and V is TRBV4-2; 7 positions match TRBD2. Germline V lookup: CDR1 LGHNA, CDR2 YNFKEQ. V lost 6 bases and J lost 10; bases outside the gene matches: 3. The CDR3 spans 11 residues. The CDR3: CASRGGEEQFF. CDR3 in DNA: TGTGCCAGCAGGGGGGGGGAGGAGCAGTTCTTC.

The rearrangement uses TRBV9 and TRBJ2-7, with 8 bases lining up with TRBD2. The CDR3 consists of 15 residues. V lost 4 bases, J lost 1 base, and 7 bases stayed unmatched. The V gene's germline CDR1 is SGDLS and CDR2 YYNGEE. Here the CDR3 reads CASSSAGGLSYEQYF. CDR3 DNA: TGTGCCAGCAGCTCCGCGGGAGGTCTTTCCTACGAGCAGTACTTC.

This clonotype has a count of ten or more. CDR3 region: CSARTSSETQYF. The CDR3 DNA is TGCAGTGCCAGGACTAGTTCCGAGACCCAGTACTTC. The gene calls are TRBV20-1 and TRBJ2-5; 7 bases are shared with TRBD2. Germline V gene data show CDR1 as DFQATT and CDR2 as SNEGSKA (reference sequence). V dropped 6 bases and J dropped 5; count of bases not matched to a gene: 6. The CDR3 is 12 amino acids.

This clonotype has only a few counts. The chain joins TRBV4-2 to TRBJ2-6; D remains unclear. The ends were cut back, 1 base at V and 4 bases at J, with 11 bases in the middle. The germline gives CDR1 LGHNA, CDR2 YNFKEQ. CDR3 length equals 16 residues. CDR3 region: CASSQVDRTGANVLTF. The CDR3 DNA is TGTGCCAGCAGCCAAGTCGACCGCACCGGGGCCAACGTCCTGACTTTC.

This clonotype showed up many times. The genes are TRBV29-1 and TRBJ2-4, with TRBD1 identical over 9 bases. The CDR3 loop spans 16 amino acids. J gave up 7 bases and V 4 bases, and 14 bases lay outside the gene matches. The germline gives CDR1 SQVTM, CDR2 ANQGSEA. This CDR3 is CSVGVLWTGARNIQYF. The CDR3 region has the DNA TGCAGCGTTGGAGTACTTTGGACAGGGGCGAGGAACATTCAGTACTTC.

The rearrangement links TRBV12-3 or TRBV12-4 to TRBJ2-2; TRBD1 matches at 9 bases. Trimming took 2 bases from V and 6 from J; bases not matched to a gene: 4. This CDR3 spans 15 amino acids. The DNA of the CDR3 is TGTGCCAGCAGTTTACGGACAGGGGTTCCCGGGGAGCTGTTTTTT. It codes for CASSLRTGVPGELFF.

Points on this clonotype: The limits of the CDR3 on the DNA are not certain, so only TCRdb's listed CDR3 is given. The rearrangement uses TRBV28 and TRBJ1-1; no check of the table's D call, TRBD1, against the DNA was made. Counting both end residues, the CDR3 totals 15 amino acids. Per germline, CDR1 MDHEN and CDR2 SYDVKM. The CDR3 protein is CASSIPVGQGARTFF.

This clonotype was counted ten times or more. The chain uses TRBV29-1 and TRBJ2-1; D might be TRBD2 (6 bases). This CDR3 comprises 14 residues. Germline V gene data show CDR1 as SQVTM and CDR2 as ANQGSEA. The V end lost 7 bases, the J end lost 6 bases, and 19 bases lay between the germline ends. The CDR3 loop is CSARLGGPVNEQFF. The DNA for the CDR3 is TGCAGCGCCCGACTTGGAGGGCCCGTCAATGAGCAGTTCTTC.

This clonotype was observed a few times. The chain joins TRBV7-9 to TRBJ1-5, with 7 bases fitting TRBD1. This CDR3 has 14 residues. Germline V CDR1 and CDR2: SEHNR, FQNEAQ (reference sequence). Unmatched junction bases numbered 3, after V lost 4 bases and J lost 3 bases. Here the CDR3 DNA reads TGTGCCAGCAGCTCGGGACAGTTCAATCAGCCCCAGCATTTT. This gives the protein CASSSGQFNQPQHF. The full variable domain, completed using reference TRBV7-9 and TRBJ1-5, is DTGVSQNPRHKITKRGQNVTFRCDPISEHNRLYWYRQTLGQGPEFLTYFQNEAQLEKSRLLSDRFSAERPKGSFSTLEIQRTEQGDSAMYLCASSSGQFNQPQHFGDGTRLSIL.